These T cell receptor beta chains were read from a single sample in a study of preoperative IRX-2 immunotherapy in early breast cancer. The data were produced by immunoSEQ multiplex PCR, yet TCRdb's version contains in-frame clones alone and is incomplete. The sample gives around 25,000 clones, roughly 95% of which show up once; about a sixth is in the top ten. Specimen: tumor tissue, collected after IRX-2 immunotherapy. The receptors were sampled from a human donor with breast cancer. Each CDR3 is given with its conserved first and last residue. The D gene is left open where the match is weak.

d_call,j_call,cdr3_length,v_call,cdr3_aa
NA,TRBJ1-6,13,TRBV6-5,CASRDPPNSPLHF
NA,TRBJ1-1,16,TRBV19,CASSIEVRAQTTEAFF
TRBD2,TRBJ2-1,15,TRBV28,CASSMTSGGYNEQFF
NA,TRBJ1-4,17,TRBV11-2,CASSLGFGGHRGEKLFF
TRBD2,TRBJ2-7,16,TRBV4-2,CASSPGLAGISYEQYF
NA,TRBJ2-2,16,TRBV2,CASTRSRNLNTGELFF
NA,TRBJ2-4,14,TRBV6-5,CASSQTGHSLSQYF
TRBD2,TRBJ2-1,14,TRBV10-3,CAAGLGTSGSEQFF
TRBD1,TRBJ1-2,15,TRBV29-1,CSVPGQGAQSNGYTF
TRBD1,TRBJ1-1,14,TRBV30,CAWRVDRENTEAFF
NA,TRBJ1-5,12,TRBV7-2,CASTGGNQPQHF
TRBD1,TRBJ1-5,14,TRBV27,CASSPGTVGQPQHF
NA,NA,14,TRBV7-6,CASSLPQVGHEQYF
NA,TRBJ2-5,12,TRBV5-8,CASADGGETQYF
NA,TRBJ2-3,14,TRBV30,CAGGGTGHTDTQYF
NA,TRBJ1-3,13,TRBV2,CASIQGAGNTIYF
NA,TRBJ2-5,15,TRBV21-1,CASSKAIPGEETQYF
NA,TRBJ2-2,13,TRBV5-1,CATQLANTGELFF
NA,TRBJ2-2,15,TRBV7-9,CASRHTGLSTGELFF
NA,TRBJ2-5,15,TRBV7-2,CASSTGLRGQETQYF
TRBD1,TRBJ1-4,14,TRBV6-1,CASSETGVYEKLFF
NA,TRBJ1-1,14,TRBV10-3,CAISEYSPNPKAFF
TRBD1,TRBJ2-2,17,TRBV19,CASSIDRDRGRTGELFF
NA,TRBJ2-5,14,TRBV5-1,CASSLSYFQETQYF
NA,TRBJ2-2,16,TRBV9,CASSVTTGRRTGELFF
NA,TRBJ1-1,12,TRBV2,CASEGDHTEAFF
TRBD1,TRBJ1-4,14,TRBV2,CASGSDRANEKLFF
TRBD2,TRBJ2-3,16,TRBV5-4,CASSFTGLVYADTQYF
TRBD1,TRBJ1-2,15,TRBV7-3,CASSLSSTGGYGYTF
NA,TRBJ1-1,12,TRBV10-3,CAISESVTEAFF
NA,TRBJ2-1,18,TRBV11-2,CASRPSPSTRGSHNEQFF
NA,TRBJ2-7,16,TRBV4-2,CASSQVSSAGAYEQYF
NA,TRBJ1-4,15,TRBV6-5,CASSYHLGTKEKLFF
NA,TRBJ1-5,15,TRBV5-1,CASSLVWQGNQPQHF
NA,TRBJ1-5,15,TRBV30,CAWSVSGSSTQPQHF
NA,TRBJ2-1,13,TRBV6-6,CASSYVEGGEQFF
TRBD2,TRBJ2-1,16,TRBV28,CASSSGTSGSRNEQFF